The 13 T cell receptor beta chains listed next were all sequenced from one sample in a study of memory B cells and T cells in multiple sclerosis. Their recognized antigens are unknown. The assay was immunoSEQ multiplex PCR, and TCRdb's table has in-frame clones only and misses some. Of 46,000 or so clones listed, roughly 87% were seen once; the top ten hold 1.1%. Stimulus-free culture yielded autoproliferating CFSE-dim and non-proliferating CFSE-high T cells, each sequenced separately. Replicate wells were pooled after about seven days of stimulus-free culture of about 47 million CFSE-labeled PBMCs. The sample taken for sequencing was PBMCs from blood kept in culture. The receptor set was obtained from a human donor with multiple sclerosis.

The V and J genes are TRBV5-4 and TRBJ2-1; D is perhaps TRBD1 or TRBD2 (5 bases each). Trimming took 4 bases from V and 7 from J, leaving 21 bases between them. Looked up from germline, CDR1 is SGHNT and CDR2 is YYREEE (reference sequence). CDR3 length: 16 residues. CDR3 DNA: TGTGCCAGCAGCATCTACGGGGCCGCCTTAGGGAATGAGCAGTTCTTC. Its protein product is CASSIYGAALGNEQFF.

V usage is TRBV4-1 and J usage is TRBJ2-7, with D tentatively TRBD2 (5 bases). The CDR3 totals 13 residues. V was clipped by 1 base and J by 2 bases, with 6 bases between them. Germline CDR1 and CDR2: MGHRA and YSYEKL. The CDR3 loop reads CASSQAGTYEQYF. The DNA for the CDR3 is TGCGCCAGCAGCCAAGCGGGAACCTACGAGCAGTACTTC.

J is TRBJ2-3 and V is TRBV5-1; D not certain. The germline gives CDR1 SGHRS, CDR2 YFSETQ. Deletions cut 0 bases from V and 4 bases from J, with 12 bases between. The CDR3 contains 15 residues. The CDR3 bases are TGCGCCAGCAGCTTGGGACCGAGAATGCCAGATACGCAGTATTTT. Amino acids: CASSLGPRMPDTQYF. The full variable domain, its missing parts supplied by reference TRBV5-1 and TRBJ2-3, is KAGVTQTPRYLIKTRGQQVTLSCSPISGHRSVSWYQQTPGQGLQFLFEYFSETQRNKGNFPGRFSGRQFSNSRSEMNVSTLELGDSALYLCASSLGPRMPDTQYFGPGTRLTVL.

V gene TRBV6-1 combines with J gene TRBJ2-7; D remains ambiguous. The V end lost 6 bases, the J end lost 6 bases, and 12 bases lay between the germline ends. The CDR3 sequence is 12 residues long. CDR1 is MNHNS and CDR2 is SASEGT in the germline V gene. The CDR3 sequence: CASRPRAFEQYF. CDR3 sequence (DNA): TGTGCCAGCAGGCCCCGGGCCTTCGAGCAGTACTTC.

This clone was seen a handful of times. The chain has TRBV18 and TRBJ1-2; D remains ambiguous. The CDR3 is 15 residues long. Trimming took off 2 bases at V and 2 bases at J, with 12 bases between the two ends. The germline gives CDR1 KGHSH, CDR2 LQKENI. CDR3 in DNA: TGTGCCAGCTCACCAGGGCTGGTGGGAAACTATGGCTACACCTTC. Protein: CASSPGLVGNYGYTF.

V gene TRBV7-8 combines with J gene TRBJ1-1; D is perhaps TRBD1 (5 bases). The germline V gene encodes CDR1 SGHVS and CDR2 FQNEAQ. The CDR3 has 15 amino acids. Deletions cut 3 bases from V and 0 bases from J, with 11 bases between. In DNA, the CDR3 is TGTGCCAGCAGCTTCAGACAGAACATGAACACTGAAGCTTTCTTT. Amino acids: CASSFRQNMNTEAFF. Supplemented by reference TRBV7-8 and TRBJ1-1, the full variable domain reads GAGVSQSPRYKVAKRGQDVALRCDPISGHVSLFWYQQALGQGPEFLTYFQNEAQLDKSGLPSDRFFAERPEGSVSTLKIQRTQQEDSAVYLCASSFRQNMNTEAFFGQGTRLTVV.

This chain uses TRBV6-1 with TRBJ2-5, with D hard to call. This CDR3 spans 13 amino acids. V lost 5 bases to trimming and J lost 7 bases, with 14 bases between them. The germline V gene has CDR1 MNHNS and CDR2 SASEGT. In DNA, the CDR3 is TGTGCCAGCAGTCCCGGAGCCCAGCCGACCCAGTACTTC. Amino acid sequence: CASSPGAQPTQYF.

The chain is built from TRBV29-1 and TRBJ1-2, with D possibly TRBD1 on 5 matching bases. Germline assignment: CDR1 SQVTM and CDR2 ANQGSEA. Trimming pared 2 bases from V and 2 bases from J, leaving 9 bases between. This CDR3 has 13 residues. The CDR3 coding sequence is TGCAGCGTTGAACCACAGGCCAACTATGGCTACACCTTC. Its protein is CSVEPQANYGYTF. The variable domain in full, completed from reference TRBV29-1 and TRBJ1-2, reads SAVISQKPSRDICQRGTSLTIQCQVDSQVTMMFWYRQQPGQSLTLIATANQGSEATYESGFVIDKFPISRPNLTFSTLTVSNMSPEDSSIYLCSVEPQANYGYTFGSGTRLTVV.

The genes are TRBV7-2 and TRBJ1-1; 7 nucleotides align to TRBD1. CDR1 and CDR2 (germline): SGHTA, FQGNSA. CDR3 length: 14 amino acids. V was pared by 4 bases and J by 5 bases, with 7 bases of the junction left unmatched. CDR3 bases: TGTGCCAGCAGCTGGCGACAGGGTCCGACTGAAGCTTTCTTT. It is translated as CASSWRQGPTEAFF.

This clone was found a few times. The chain is built from TRBV12-2 and TRBJ1-6; the tabulated D call, TRBD1, remains unverified against the DNA. TRBV12-2 has pseudogene status. The length of the CDR3 is 17 residues. The CDR3 DNA reads TGTGCAAGTCGCCCGGCCCAGGCCAGCTCCTATAATTCACCCCTCCACTTT. This codes for CASRPAQASSYNSPLHF.

This chain joins TRBV18 and TRBJ1-2, with a possible D match to TRBD1 (5 bases). V lost 2 bases to trimming and J lost 4 bases, with 14 bases between them. The CDR3 contains 15 residues. The V gene's germline CDR1 is KGHSH and CDR2 LQKENI. The CDR3 DNA sequence: TGTGCCAGCTCACCAATGGAGGGGCGAAGCTATGGCTACACCTTC. It encodes CASSPMEGRSYGYTF.

This chain connects TRBV29-1 to TRBJ1-2; TRBD1 agrees at 7 bases. J gave up 6 bases and V 7 bases, and 5 bases lay outside the gene matches. CDR1 is SQVTM, CDR2 ANQGSEA, per germline. The CDR3 has 11 residues. The CDR3 DNA is TGCAGCGAGAAAACAGGGGATGGCTACACCTTC. Amino acids: CSEKTGDGYTF. Drawing the rest from reference TRBV29-1 and TRBJ1-2, the complete variable domain is SAVISQKPSRDICQRGTSLTIQCQVDSQVTMMFWYRQQPGQSLTLIATANQGSEATYESGFVIDKFPISRPNLTFSTLTVSNMSPEDSSIYLCSEKTGDGYTFGSGTRLTVV.

The J gene is TRBJ1-5, the V gene TRBV7-8, with D maybe TRBD1 (5 bases). Germline V gene lookup returns CDR1 SGHVS and CDR2 FQNEAQ. The ends were cut back, 6 bases at V and 0 bases at J, with 21 bases in the middle. The length of the CDR3 is 18 residues. The CDR3: CASRRTGDTPYSNQPQHF. The CDR3 region has the DNA TGTGCCAGCAGGCGAACAGGTGATACCCCTTATAGCAATCAGCCCCAGCATTTT. The full variable domain, rest sourced from reference TRBV7-8 and TRBJ1-5, is GAGVSQSPRYKVAKRGQDVALRCDPISGHVSLFWYQQALGQGPEFLTYFQNEAQLDKSGLPSDRFFAERPEGSVSTLKIQRTQQEDSAVYLCASRRTGDTPYSNQPQHFGDGTRLSIL.